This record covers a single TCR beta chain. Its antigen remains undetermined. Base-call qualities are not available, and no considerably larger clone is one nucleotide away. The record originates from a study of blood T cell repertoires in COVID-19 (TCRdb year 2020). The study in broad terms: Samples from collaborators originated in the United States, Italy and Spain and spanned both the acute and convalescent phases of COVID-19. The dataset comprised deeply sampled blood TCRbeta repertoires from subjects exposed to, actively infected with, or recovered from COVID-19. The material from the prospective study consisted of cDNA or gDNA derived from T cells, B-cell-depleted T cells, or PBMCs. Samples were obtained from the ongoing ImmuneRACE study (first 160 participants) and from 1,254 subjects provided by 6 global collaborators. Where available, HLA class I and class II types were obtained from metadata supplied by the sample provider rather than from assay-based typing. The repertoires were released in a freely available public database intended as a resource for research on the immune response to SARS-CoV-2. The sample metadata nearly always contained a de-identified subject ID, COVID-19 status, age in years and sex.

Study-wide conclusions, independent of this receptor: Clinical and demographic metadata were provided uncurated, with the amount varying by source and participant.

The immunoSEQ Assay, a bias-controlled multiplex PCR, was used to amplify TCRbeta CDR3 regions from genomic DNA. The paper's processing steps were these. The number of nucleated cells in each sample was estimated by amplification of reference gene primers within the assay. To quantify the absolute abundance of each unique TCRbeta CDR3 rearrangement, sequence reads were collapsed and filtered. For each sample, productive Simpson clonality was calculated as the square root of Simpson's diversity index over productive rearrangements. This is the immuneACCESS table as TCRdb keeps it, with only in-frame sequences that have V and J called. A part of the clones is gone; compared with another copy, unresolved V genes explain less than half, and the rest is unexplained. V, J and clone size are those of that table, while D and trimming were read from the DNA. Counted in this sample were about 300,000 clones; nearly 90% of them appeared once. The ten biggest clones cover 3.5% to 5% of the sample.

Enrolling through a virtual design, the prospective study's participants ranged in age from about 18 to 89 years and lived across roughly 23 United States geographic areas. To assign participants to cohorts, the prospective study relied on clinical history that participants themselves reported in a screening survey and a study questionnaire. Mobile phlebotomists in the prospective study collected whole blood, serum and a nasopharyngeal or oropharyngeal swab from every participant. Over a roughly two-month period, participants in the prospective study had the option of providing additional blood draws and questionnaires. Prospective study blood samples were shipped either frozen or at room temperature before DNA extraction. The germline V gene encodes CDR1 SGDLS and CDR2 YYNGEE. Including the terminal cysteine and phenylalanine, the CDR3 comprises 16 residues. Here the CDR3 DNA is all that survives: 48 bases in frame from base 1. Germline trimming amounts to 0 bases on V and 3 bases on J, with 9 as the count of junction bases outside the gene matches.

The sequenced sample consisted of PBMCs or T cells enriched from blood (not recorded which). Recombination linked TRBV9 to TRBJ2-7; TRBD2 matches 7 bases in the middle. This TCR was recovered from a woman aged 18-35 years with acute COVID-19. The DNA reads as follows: TGTGCCAGCAGCGTAGCTAGCGGAGCACCCCTCTACGAGCAGTACTTC. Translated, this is CASSVASGAPLYEQYF.